This entry features one TCR beta chain sequence. Its antigen is undetermined. This sample is part of a study of cytomegalovirus exposure and HLA in healthy donors. The V gene end was trimmed by 4 bases and the J gene end by 7 bases; junction bases not matched to a gene: 7. Germline V gives CDR1 SGHNT, CDR2 YENEEA. The CDR3 spans 16 residues. Study outcomes and limitations: Serostatus for CMV was the only available immune exposure information. Later analysis identified several of the most significant clusters that appeared linked to common viral pathogens.

PCR amplification relied on 60 Vbeta primers (plus 13 Jbeta primers). The protocol was immunoSEQ multiplex PCR, while the TCRdb copy is restricted to in-frame clones and leaves out a portion. The sample lists approximately 140,000 clones; approximately 78% were seen once. Input material: PBMCs. This TCR was recovered from a man in his late teens or twenties in good health and CMV-seropositive. This sequence joins TRBV11-3 and TRBJ2-1, with 13 bases fitting TRBD2. The CDR3 spells CASSCRTSGSRNEQFF. Written as DNA, the CDR3 is TGTGCCAGCAGCTGCCGGACTAGCGGGAGCAGGAATGAGCAGTTCTTC. Filled out from reference TRBV11-3 and TRBJ2-1, the complete variable domain reads EAGVVQSPRYKIIEKKQPVAFWCNPISGHNTLYWYLQNLGQGPELLIRYENEEAVDDSQLPKDRFSAERLKGVDSTLKIQPAELGDSAVYLCASSCRTSGSRNEQFFGPGTRLTVL.